Listed below are T cell receptor beta chains from one sample, sequenced in a study of T cell responses to AZD1222 COVID-19 vaccine. Sequenced by immunoSEQ multiplex PCR; TCRdb stores in-frame clones only, minus some. The table includes 95,000 to 100,000 clones, around 83% detected once. Sequenced material: peripheral blood, taken on day 0 of AZD1222 vaccination. These receptors originate from an adult in good health. CDR3s include the opening cysteine and the closing phenylalanine or tryptophan. Fields, in order: V gene, CDR3 protein.

TRBV9,CASGSGVNTGELFF
TRBV28,CASSLLGRGPYGYTF
TRBV3-1/TRBV3-2,CASSQASGSTFGELFF
TRBV11-3,CASSSGTSGRGYEQYF
TRBV30,CAWSTGGDRGYTF
TRBV11-2,CASSYGQGLGYF
TRBV30,CAWSVLGGIRGYTF
TRBV6-4,CASSDPAVYEQYF
TRBV6-5,CASRAGLINEQFF
TRBV28,CASSVDSSNQPQHF
TRBV5-4,CASSWKGGETQYF
TRBV9,CASSPRASNQPQHF
TRBV18,CASSPGPAAEQYF
TRBV28,CASSRRLAASGANVLTF
TRBV4-3,CASSQLAGGGSDTQYF
TRBV7-9,CASSFVTGAYGYTF
TRBV27,CASSFGTGDPQQYF
TRBV7-2,CASSLESRGSSEAFF
TRBV10-3,CAISGRTGPIPNTGELFF
TRBV27,CASSPRQGLGYTF
TRBV5-1,CASSSRGSTGELFF
TRBV3-1/TRBV3-2,CASSQSDTQYF
TRBV10-3,CAITPTEQTEAFF
TRBV12-2,CASRLAGVQQETQYF
TRBV30,CAWDPGTGYPGELFF
TRBV11-2,CASSLQGVSNEQFF
TRBV30,CAWSAVASSTQAFF
TRBV19,CASSPYLAGGLTNEQFF
TRBV19,CASSTGTGGAEKLFF
TRBV5-1,CASSLGGSGSPLHF
TRBV28,CASKRQGALRSPLHF
TRBV28,CASSRAGGTGVFRNGYTF
TRBV30,CAWLTSGVKTQYF
TRBV5-1,CASSLAIDTQYF
TRBV28,CASSPWGSQAQYF